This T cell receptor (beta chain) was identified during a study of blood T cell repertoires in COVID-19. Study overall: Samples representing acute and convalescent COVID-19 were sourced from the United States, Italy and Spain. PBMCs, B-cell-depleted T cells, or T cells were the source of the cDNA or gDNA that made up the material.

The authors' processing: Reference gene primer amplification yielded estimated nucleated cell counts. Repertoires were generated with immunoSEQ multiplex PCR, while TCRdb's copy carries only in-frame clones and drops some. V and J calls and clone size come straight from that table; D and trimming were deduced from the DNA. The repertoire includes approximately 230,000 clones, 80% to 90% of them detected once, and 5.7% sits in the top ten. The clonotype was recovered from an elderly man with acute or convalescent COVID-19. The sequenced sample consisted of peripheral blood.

CDR3 sequence: CASSQLVDRGDEQYF. The DNA for the CDR3 is TGCGCCAGCAGTCAATTAGTCGACAGGGGCGACGAGCAGTACTTC. V gene TRBV23-1 combines with J gene TRBJ2-7; 8 bases align to TRBD1. TRBV23-1 is identified as an open reading frame with a role that is uncertain. The CDR3 runs to 15 residues. V lost 1 base to trimming and J lost 5 bases; unmatched junction nucleotides: 7.